A single sample gave rise to the 31 T cell receptor beta chains below, sequenced in a study of blood T cell repertoires in COVID-19. Repertoires were generated with immunoSEQ multiplex PCR, while TCRdb's copy carries only in-frame clones and drops some. The sample includes roughly 26,000 clones, approximately 72% seen only once; the top ten take 7.3%. The sequenced sample was peripheral blood. The receptors here all came from a man between 60 and 70 years old with active or convalescent COVID-19.

The J gene is TRBJ1-3, the V gene TRBV6-5; D unresolved. CDR1 is MNHEY and CDR2 is SVGAGI in the germline V gene. Trimming left V 4 bases short and J 0 bases short, with 10 bases between. The CDR3 is made up of 15 amino acids. Here the CDR3 DNA reads TGTGCCAGCAGTTTACACATTTTCTCTGGAAACACCATATATTTT. As protein: CASSLHIFSGNTIYF.

The rearrangement joins TRBV5-1 to TRBJ2-1; TRBD2 agrees at 11 bases. V lost 4 bases, J lost 0 bases, and 12 bases stayed unmatched. This CDR3 region has 19 residues. Germline assignment: CDR1 SGHRS and CDR2 YFSETQ. DNA of the CDR3: TGCGCCAGCAGCCGACGATCTGGACTAGCGGGTGACTCCTACAATGAGCAGTTCTTC. Amino acid sequence: CASSRRSGLAGDSYNEQFF.

This chain joins TRBV5-1 and TRBJ1-5; tentatively, D is TRBD1 (6 bases). The CDR3 has 15 amino acids. Per the germline V gene, CDR1 is SGHRS and CDR2 is YFSETQ. V lost 0 bases to trimming and J lost 2 bases, with 9 bases between them. The CDR3, as DNA: TGCGCCAGCAGCTTGGAGTCAGGGGGCAATCAGCCCCAGCATTTT. It yields the protein CASSLESGGNQPQHF. Using reference TRBV5-1 and TRBJ1-5 for the parts outside the CDR3, the full variable domain is KAGVTQTPRYLIKTRGQQVTLSCSPISGHRSVSWYQQTPGQGLQFLFEYFSETQRNKGNFPGRFSGRQFSNSRSEMNVSTLELGDSALYLCASSLESGGNQPQHFGDGTRLSIL.

This clone has a single count. This rearrangement joins TRBV4-1 to TRBJ2-7, with 13 bases lining up with TRBD2. V lost 0 bases and J lost 2; bases outside the gene matches: 7. The CDR3 has 18 residues. The germline V gene encodes CDR1 MGHRA and CDR2 YSYEKL. This CDR3 reads CASSQEVGTSGATYEQYF. CDR3 nucleotide sequence: TGCGCCAGCAGCCAAGAGGTAGGGACTAGCGGGGCGACCTACGAGCAGTACTTC.

V gene TRBV19 combines with J gene TRBJ2-1, with D tentatively TRBD2 (5 bases). V was pared by 5 bases and J by 9 bases, with 11 bases between. The CDR3 consists of 12 residues. Germline CDR1 reads LNHDA; CDR2 reads SQIVND (reference sequence). CDR3 protein: CASSSSFGEQFF. As DNA, the CDR3 is TGTGCCAGTAGTTCTAGCTTCGGTGAGCAGTTCTTC.

The chain employs TRBV21-1 and TRBJ2-3; the D call TRBD2 from the table was never checked on the DNA. TRBV21-1 is annotated as a pseudogene. CDR3 length: 11 residues. CDR3 sequence (DNA): TGTGCCAGCAGTATCGGAGATACGCAGTATTTT. Protein sequence: CASSIGDTQYF.

The table lists this clone with a few counts. This rearrangement joins TRBV11-1 to TRBJ1-1, with D unclear. Trimming shortened V by 6 bases and J by 2 bases, and 13 bases separated the two germline ends. Germline V gene data show CDR1 as SGHAT and CDR2 as FQDESV (reference sequence). There are 14 residues in the CDR3. CDR3 nucleotide sequence: TGTGCCAGCAGTCGACCCCAGGTTAACACTGAAGCTTTCTTT. Amino acid sequence: CASSRPQVNTEAFF.

In its sample, this clone was seen once. The gene calls are TRBV11-3 and TRBJ1-1; no clear D gene. Per the germline V gene, CDR1 is SGHNT and CDR2 is YENEEA. Between the trimmed V and J ends, which lost 1 base and 1 base, there was a span of 4 bases. There are 13 residues in the CDR3. The CDR3 DNA is TGTGCCAGCAGCTTAGGAGGGAACACTGAAGCTTTCTTT. It encodes CASSLGGNTEAFF.

This sequence joins TRBV18 and TRBJ2-1; 11 bases map to TRBD2. The CDR3 totals 15 residues. V gave up 6 bases and J gave up 4 bases; unmatched junction bases: 5. Germline V gene sequence: CDR1 KGHSH, CDR2 LQKENI. The chain's CDR3 is CASSIAGGRYNEQFF. Written as DNA, the CDR3 is TGTGCCAGCTCGATAGCGGGGGGGCGTTACAATGAGCAGTTCTTC.

This chain joins TRBV7-2 and TRBJ1-4; D is unclear. Germline CDR1 is SGHTA and CDR2 is FQGNSA. The germline V and J ends were trimmed by 6 bases and 0 bases, with 11 bases remaining between them. The CDR3 is 15 residues long. CDR3 bases: TGTGCCAGCAGTCCAGATTTTACAACTAATGAAAAACTGTTTTTT. This sequence encodes CASSPDFTTNEKLFF.

This chain joins TRBV5-1 and TRBJ2-3; D is undetermined. This CDR3 comprises 13 residues. With 3 bases removed from V and 3 bases from J, the gap between germline ends came to 8 bases. CDR1 is SGHRS, CDR2 YFSETQ, per germline. This CDR3 is CASSSRTTDTQYF. The CDR3 nucleotides read TGCGCCAGCAGCTCCCGTACAACAGATACGCAGTATTTT.

By frequency in the sample, this clone is medium-sized. The chain carries TRBV15 and TRBJ1-5; 10 bases are shared with TRBD1. The J segment lost 4 bases and the V segment lost 3 bases, leaving 6 bases of the junction unmatched. Germline CDR1 reads LNHNV; CDR2 reads YYDKDF (reference sequence). CDR3 size: 16 residues. CDR3 amino acids: CATSSPGQGFNQPQHF. CDR3 nucleotide sequence: TGTGCCACCAGCAGTCCGGGACAGGGGTTTAATCAGCCCCAGCATTTT.

This clone was seen a few times. The chain links TRBV19 to TRBJ1-6; 8 bases line up with TRBD1. Germline V gene lookup returns CDR1 LNHDA and CDR2 SQIVND (reference sequence). The trim removed 7 bases at V and 6 bases at J, leaving 14 bases unmatched. CDR3 length: 17 residues. The CDR3 loop reads CASTRQGASRFNSPLHF. CDR3 DNA: TGTGCCAGTACGAGGCAGGGGGCGAGCAGGTTTAATTCACCCCTCCACTTT.

CDR3 amino acids: CASLAGVGETQYF. The CDR3 DNA sequence: TGTGCCAGCCTAGCGGGGGTTGGGGAGACCCAGTACTTC. The chain is built from TRBV24-1 and TRBJ2-5, with 10 bases fitting TRBD2. Germline loops: CDR1 KGHDR, CDR2 SFDVKD. The CDR3 has 13 amino acids. The trim removed 11 bases at V and 5 bases at J, leaving 7 bases unmatched.

Notes on this clone: One end of the junction fails to match germline, which may point to a read error. The chain employs TRBV7-3 and TRBJ2-3; weak D call: TRBD1 (6 bases). The germline V gene encodes CDR1 SGHTA and CDR2 FQGTGA. This CDR3 contains 13 residues. This CDR3 reads CASSSQGTDTQYF. CDR3 DNA: TGTGCCAGCAGCTCACAGGGCACGGATACGCAGTATTTT.

The J gene is TRBJ1-2, the V gene TRBV3-1 (or the pseudogene TRBV3-2), with unresolved D. V lost 1 base, J lost 6 bases, and 15 bases lay in between. This CDR3 has 15 residues. In germline, CDR1 is LGHDT, CDR2 YNNKEL (reference sequence). The CDR3 reads CASSQVWASTDGYTF. The CDR3 coding sequence is TGTGCCAGCAGCCAAGTCTGGGCTTCTACCGATGGCTACACCTTC.

The V call is TRBV7-5, the J call TRBJ1-5; the table's TRBD1 call for D was not verified on the DNA. TRBV7-5 is a known pseudogene. There are 14 residues in the CDR3. CDR3 sequence reads: CARSKRQGEQPQHF. The CDR3 region has the DNA TGTGCCAGAAGCAAGAGACAGGGGGAGCAGCCCCAGCATTTT.

Only a few counts were recorded for this clone. The chain carries TRBV6-6 and TRBJ1-5; the D gene is possibly TRBD1 (5 bases). CDR1 is MNHNY, CDR2 SVGAGI, per germline (reference sequence). V dropped 5 bases and J dropped 2 bases, with 10 bases sitting between them. The CDR3 consists of 14 residues. CDR3 sequence: CASSSRERNQPQHF. The CDR3 nucleotides read TGTGCCAGCAGTAGCAGGGAACGCAATCAGCCCCAGCATTTT.

V is TRBV2 and J is TRBJ1-1; TRBD1 is a possible D gene (5 bases). Germline values: CDR1 SNHLY, CDR2 FYNNEI. The ends were cut back, 5 bases at V and 5 bases at J, with 15 bases in the middle. The CDR3 is 14 residues long. CDR3 sequence reads: CASSKDSYGTEAFF. The CDR3, as DNA: TGTGCCAGCAGTAAAGACAGCTATGGTACTGAAGCTTTCTTT.

The chain carries TRBV18 and TRBJ1-2; 9 bases fit TRBD1. The CDR3 consists of 14 residues. The germline V gene has CDR1 KGHSH and CDR2 LQKENI. The trim removed 3 bases at V and 6 bases at J, leaving 5 bases unmatched. CDR3 in amino acids: CASSPKQGADGYTF. In DNA form, the CDR3 reads TGTGCCAGCTCACCGAAACAGGGGGCGGATGGCTACACCTTC.

This chain connects TRBV7-2 to TRBJ2-2; 8 positions match TRBD2. Germline trimming cut 7 bases from V and 4 bases from J; bases unmatched to any gene: 8. The CDR3 extends over 15 amino acids. From germline, CDR1 is SGHTA and CDR2 FQGNSA. In DNA, the CDR3 is TGTGCCAGCACTCCGGGGGGGGCTGGCACCGGGGAGCTGTTTTTT. It encodes CASTPGGAGTGELFF.

In this sample, this clone is medium-sized. This chain uses TRBV7-3 with TRBJ2-7; D might be TRBD2 (6 bases). CDR1 SGHTA and CDR2 FQGTGA come from the germline V gene. V was pared by 1 base and J by 0 bases, with 10 bases between. The CDR3 spans 15 residues. CDR3 in DNA: TGTGCCAGCAGCTTAAGGCGGGAACCCTCCTACGAGCAGTACTTC. Amino acids: CASSLRREPSYEQYF.

The table lists this clone with a count of one. The chain links TRBV30 to TRBJ2-1; 7 positions match TRBD1. CDR3 length: 14 amino acids. The V gene's germline CDR1 is GTSNPN and CDR2 SVGIG (reference sequence). V gave up 4 bases and J gave up 4 bases; unmatched junction bases: 7. The CDR3 loop reads CAWTRTGGYNEQFF. The CDR3 DNA reads TGTGCCTGGACCCGGACAGGCGGGTACAATGAGCAGTTCTTC.

The chain uses TRBV15 and TRBJ1-2; D is unresolved. Trimming removed 3 bases from V and 3 bases from J, with 5 bases in between. The length of the CDR3 is 12 residues. Per the germline V gene, CDR1 is LNHNV and CDR2 is YYDKDF (reference sequence). The DNA of the CDR3 is TGTGCCACCAGCAGGTCTTACTATGGCTACACCTTC. This gives the protein CATSRSYYGYTF.

V is TRBV5-4 and J is TRBJ2-7, with D tentatively TRBD2 (6 bases). Trimming took off 4 bases at V and 2 bases at J, with 10 bases between the two ends. The CDR3 sequence is 13 residues long. Germline V lookup: CDR1 SGHNT, CDR2 YYREEE (reference sequence). CDR3 DNA sequence: TGTGCCAGCAGCGCGGGACCTACCTACGAGCAGTACTTC. This gives the protein CASSAGPTYEQYF.

The chain combines TRBV6-5 with TRBJ1-1, with TRBD1 matching over 8 bases. In germline, CDR1 is MNHEY, CDR2 SVGAGI. CDR3 length equals 15 residues. Trimming took 0 bases from V and 4 from J; bases not matched to a gene: 4. The CDR3 is CASSYSAGGPTEAFF. CDR3 DNA: TGTGCCAGCAGTTACTCCGCAGGGGGCCCCACTGAAGCTTTCTTT.

The gene calls are TRBV12-5 and TRBJ2-7; D is unclear. Germline values: CDR1 LGHNT, CDR2 FRNRAP. Trimming pared 8 bases from V and 0 bases from J, leaving 11 bases between. The CDR3 consists of 13 residues. The CDR3 DNA is TGTGCTAGTTACTCCCTTAGCTCCTACGAGCAGTACTTC. It yields the protein CASYSLSSYEQYF.

This clone came up once. The gene calls are TRBV27 and TRBJ2-1; a possible D gene is TRBD1 (6 bases). The CDR3 is 14 residues long. Deletions cut 3 bases from V and 5 bases from J, with 11 bases between. CDR1 is MNHEY, CDR2 SMNVEV, per germline (reference sequence). The CDR3 DNA is TGTGCCAGCAGTTTTTGGGGGCTGGACAATGAGCAGTTCTTC. Amino acids: CASSFWGLDNEQFF.

In its sample, this clone ranks as medium-sized. V gene TRBV19 combines with J gene TRBJ1-3, with D maybe TRBD1 (6 bases). The CDR3 covers 15 residues. Germline-derived CDR1 and CDR2 are LNHDA and SQIVND (reference sequence). V was clipped by 7 bases and J by 0 bases, with 13 bases between them. In DNA, the CDR3 is TGTGCCAGTATAGACAGGCTCCTCTCTGGAAACACCATATATTTT. This translates into CASIDRLLSGNTIYF.

The V and J genes are TRBV5-6 and TRBJ2-2, with 7 bases lining up with TRBD2. The length of the CDR3 is 15 residues. Losses at the gene ends were 5 bases for V and 4 bases for J; bases not matched to a gene: 8. Germline V gene lookup returns CDR1 SGHDT and CDR2 YYEEEE. As DNA, the CDR3 is TGTGCCAGCAGATTCCGGCGGGGGAGCACCGGGGAGCTGTTTTTT. Residues: CASRFRRGSTGELFF.

The rearrangement joins TRBV29-1 to TRBJ1-1, with D unresolved. Germline V gene data show CDR1 as SQVTM and CDR2 as ANQGSEA. CDR3 length: 12 residues. V lost 7 bases and J 1 base, leaving 10 bases between the germline ends. The CDR3 nucleotides read TGCAGCGCGCAGGAGGCGAACACTGAAGCTTTCTTT. Translating gives CSAQEANTEAFF. Complete variable domain (other parts from reference TRBV29-1 and TRBJ1-1): SAVISQKPSRDICQRGTSLTIQCQVDSQVTMMFWYRQQPGQSLTLIATANQGSEATYESGFVIDKFPISRPNLTFSTLTVSNMSPEDSSIYLCSAQEANTEAFFGQGTRLTVV.